The clone carrying this T cell receptor (beta chain) has more than one count but fewer than ten. This specimen comes from a study of T cells after yellow fever vaccination. Germline CDR1 reads ENHRY; CDR2 reads SYGVKD. This CDR3 is built from 14 residues. Trimming cost V 3 bases and J 6 bases; bases outside gene matches: 7. Template switching by 5'RACE produced TCR cDNA, adding a universal primer site and UMIs. A single record per CDR3 protein comes from TCRdb applying MiXCR to the 5' RACE reads. The sample yields under 200,000 distinct CDR3 sequences, 5.5% to 7.5% seen once. This receptor was taken from a man aged 18 to 29 who received the YFV17D yellow fever vaccine. This specimen was CD4+ T cells sorted from PBMCs, taken 4 to 6 days after the first yellow fever vaccination. This chain uses TRBV10-3 with TRBJ1-2; 7 bases are shared with TRBD1. The CDR3 loop is CAISEDRARDGYTF. The CDR3 DNA reads TGTGCCATCAGTGAAGACAGGGCGAGGGATGGCTACACCTTC.